The entry that follows covers one TCR beta chain sequence. The data were obtained in a study of PD-L1 blockade in urothelial cancer. Documented time point: peripheral blood 6 weeks after treatment start. The investigators introduced synthetic TCR analog templates into each PCR as spikes. Libraries were prepared by immunoSEQ multiplex PCR; TCRdb keeps only in-frame clonotypes and omits some of them. Of around 80,000 clones detected, 75% to 95% appear once; the ten largest clones hold roughly 0.87%. With V trimmed by 6 bases and J by 5 bases, 14 bases remained unmatched. The germline CDR1 and CDR2 sequences are SQVTM and ANQGSEA. The CDR3 is made up of 15 amino acids.

The sequence derives from a woman older than 75 with urothelial cancer. V gene TRBV29-1 combines with J gene TRBJ1-2; TRBD1 aligns across 8 bases. The sample in question was PBMCs, obtained around atezolizumab (anti-PD-L1) treatment. CDR3 residues: CSVRPETGAHYGYTF. For the CDR3, the DNA is TGCAGCGTACGCCCAGAGACAGGGGCCCATTATGGCTACACCTTC. Using reference TRBV29-1 and TRBJ1-2 for the parts outside the CDR3, the full variable domain is SAVISQKPSRDICQRGTSLTIQCQVDSQVTMMFWYRQQPGQSLTLIATANQGSEATYESGFVIDKFPISRPNLTFSTLTVSNMSPEDSSIYLCSVRPETGAHYGYTFGSGTRLTVV.